One and the same sample provided the 15 T cell receptor beta chains below, sequenced in a study of Graves' ophthalmopathy and Graves' hyperthyroidism. Transcripts of RNA were the source for amplifying TCR beta CDR3 regions. The workflow started with a first-round RT-PCR run with HTBI primers and then moved on to a second-round multiplex PCR. From the multiplex PCR reads, TCRdb called clonotypes with MiXCR, one entry per CDR3 protein. The sample yields about 390,000 distinct CDR3 sequences, about a sixth seen once. Sequencing was done on a sample of peripheral blood. The origin of the receptors is an adult woman with stable Graves' hyperthyroidism.

This clonotype came up many times. This sequence joins TRBV18 and TRBJ1-6; D gene ambiguous. There are 15 residues in the CDR3. The germline V gene encodes CDR1 KGHSH and CDR2 LQKENI. The V end lost 3 bases, the J end lost 3 bases, and 9 bases lay between the germline ends. Here the CDR3 DNA reads TGTGCCAGCTCACCGTCGGAGAGCTATAATTCACCCCTCCACTTT. This gives the protein CASSPSESYNSPLHF.

CDR3: CASSPSAGNTIYF. CDR3 bases: TGTGCCAGCAGCCCCTCCGCTGGAAACACCATATATTTT. The rearrangement links TRBV9 to TRBJ1-3, with D unclear. Germline values: CDR1 SGDLS, CDR2 YYNGEE. There are 13 residues in the CDR3. With 4 bases removed from V and 2 bases from J, the gap between germline ends came to 7 bases.

V and J are TRBV19 and TRBJ1-5; TRBD1 might be the D (5 bases). Per the germline V gene, CDR1 is LNHDA and CDR2 is SQIVND (reference sequence). The CDR3 covers 16 residues. V lost 1 base and J 4 bases, leaving 14 bases between the germline ends. In nucleotides, the CDR3 is TGTGCCAGTAGTATAGCTGGGGACGGCCGGAATCAGCCCCAGCATTTT. Amino acid sequence: CASSIAGDGRNQPQHF. Complete variable domain (other parts from reference TRBV19 and TRBJ1-5): DGGITQSPKYLFRKEGQNVTLSCEQNLNHDAMYWYRQDPGQGLRLIYYSQIVNDFQKGDIAEGYSVSREKKESFPLTVTSAQKNPTAFYLCASSIAGDGRNQPQHFGDGTRLSIL.

J is TRBJ2-7 and V is TRBV29-1; D uncertain. This CDR3 region has 14 residues. CDR1 is SQVTM and CDR2 is ANQGSEA in the germline V gene. Trimming cost V 3 bases and J 10 bases, with 22 bases left between them. DNA for the CDR3: TGCAGCGTTGATGTCAAAAGTGTCGGAGAGTCCCAGTACTTC. Protein: CSVDVKSVGESQYF.

Ten or more counts support this clonotype. V usage is TRBV9 and J usage is TRBJ2-5, with D unresolved. V lost 4 bases and J 3 bases, leaving 7 bases between the germline ends. Germline-derived CDR1 and CDR2 are SGDLS and YYNGEE. The CDR3 covers 12 residues. CDR3 nucleotide sequence: TGTGCCAGCAGCAATAACGAAGAGACCCAGTACTTC. Protein product: CASSNNEETQYF.

The sample holds many counts of this clonotype. The rearrangement links TRBV6-5 to TRBJ2-5; TRBD2 aligns across 8 bases. The length of the CDR3 is 13 residues. V lost 9 bases, J lost 7 bases, and 10 bases stayed unmatched. From germline, CDR1 is MNHEY and CDR2 SVGAGI. CDR3 in amino acids: CASARGGDGTQYF. The CDR3 region has the DNA TGTGCCAGTGCCCGGGGGGGGGATGGGACCCAGTACTTC.

This clonotype was observed at least ten times. The chain combines TRBV12-3 or TRBV12-4 with TRBJ2-2; no clear D gene. The V gene lost 2 bases and the J gene lost 10 bases, with 8 bases spanning the gap. CDR3 length: 12 residues. This chain's CDR3 is CASSLMAMELFF. The CDR3 coding sequence is TGTGCCAGCAGTTTAATGGCAATGGAGCTGTTTTTT.

This clonotype occurred a few times. This chain uses TRBV7-2 with TRBJ2-7; weak D call: TRBD2 (6 bases). CDR3 length: 15 amino acids. Germline loops: CDR1 SGHTA, CDR2 FQGNSA. V was cut by 1 base and J by 2 bases, with 12 bases left in between. Here the CDR3 reads CASSLGAAGTYEQYF. For the CDR3, the DNA is TGTGCCAGCAGCTTAGGTGCAGCGGGTACCTACGAGCAGTACTTC. Based on the CDR3 plus reference TRBV7-2 and TRBJ2-7, the full variable domain is GAGVSQSPSNKVTEKGKDVELRCDPISGHTALYWYRQSLGQGLEFLIYFQGNSAPDKSGLPSDRFSAERTGGSVSTLTIQRTQQEDSAVYLCASSLGAAGTYEQYFGPGTRLTVT.

The V call is TRBV27, the J call TRBJ1-4; 9 bases align to TRBD1. CDR3 length equals 15 residues. CDR1 and CDR2 from the germline V gene are MNHEY and SMNVEV (reference sequence). Trimming took 5 bases from V and 5 from J; bases not matched to a gene: 6. The CDR3: CASSKQGAQNEKLFF. CDR3 nucleotide sequence: TGTGCCAGCAGTAAACAGGGGGCCCAAAATGAAAAACTGTTTTTT.

This clonotype has a count of ten or more. V is TRBV6-5 and J is TRBJ1-1; 7 bases map to TRBD1. The junction had 8 bases not matched to a gene; V was cut back by 6 bases and J by 4 bases. This CDR3 spans 14 amino acids. Per germline, CDR1 MNHEY and CDR2 SVGAGI. In DNA, the CDR3 is TGTGCCAGCAGACAACAGGGGTTTGGCACTGAAGCTTTCTTT. Protein sequence: CASRQQGFGTEAFF.

V is TRBV12-3 or TRBV12-4 and J is TRBJ1-1; D uncertain. The V gene lost 6 bases and the J gene lost 7 bases, with 9 bases spanning the gap. The CDR3 is 11 residues long. The CDR3 coding sequence is TGTGCCAGCAGAGAAGCTGGTGAAGCTTTCTTT. Translating it yields CASREAGEAFF.

CDR3 nucleotides: TGCAGCGTCCTCCAATACACCGGGGAGCTGTTTTTT. It yields the protein CSVLQYTGELFF. This chain links TRBV29-1 with TRBJ2-2; D call uncertain. The V end lost 6 bases, the J end lost 3 bases, and 8 bases lay between the germline ends. This CDR3 comprises 12 residues. Looked up from germline, CDR1 is SQVTM and CDR2 is ANQGSEA.

This clonotype was detected a few times. The CDR3: CASTEGQNTGELFF. The CDR3 DNA reads TGTGCCAGCACCGAGGGACAGAACACCGGGGAGCTGTTTTTT. The V gene is TRBV6-1, the J gene TRBJ2-2, with D tentatively TRBD1 (6 bases). This CDR3 region has 14 residues. Trimming shortened V by 7 bases and J by 1 base, and 10 bases separated the two germline ends. Germline V lookup: CDR1 MNHNS, CDR2 SASEGT.

This chain links TRBV10-3 with TRBJ2-7; 13 positions match TRBD2. The germline V gene encodes CDR1 ENHRY and CDR2 SYGVKD. This CDR3 region has 16 residues. The junction had 8 bases not matched to a gene; V was cut back by 5 bases and J by 4 bases. The DNA of the CDR3 is TGTGCCATCAGTCCCGGGACTAGCGGGGACCGGTACGAGCAGTACTTC. It is translated as CAISPGTSGDRYEQYF.

This clonotype was detected a few times. The rearrangement joins TRBV14 to TRBJ2-6; D is perhaps TRBD2 (6 bases). Trimming removed 5 bases at V and 0 bases at J, with 20 bases between. Germline values: CDR1 SGHDN, CDR2 FVKESK. CDR3 length: 19 amino acids. The CDR3 here is CASSGSGWWGLSGANVLTF. The CDR3 DNA follows: TGTGCCAGCAGCGGTAGCGGTTGGTGGGGCCTCTCTGGGGCCAACGTCCTGACTTTC.